The TCR beta chain under discussion was sequenced for a study of T cells in localized non-small cell lung cancer. Overall study results and limits: In adjacent lung appeared a median around 60 of the top 100 tumor clones. Highest T cell clonality was seen in uninvolved adjacent lung, surpassing that measured in tumor. Tumor samples were not multi-region, leaving intratumor heterogeneity unexcluded.

The table came from immunoSEQ multiplex PCR; TCRdb's copy has only in-frame clones and leaves some out. The repertoire holds some 33,000 clones, around three quarters seen once, with around 16% in the top ten. The V gene lost 5 bases and the J gene lost 4 bases, with 3 bases spanning the gap. The CDR3 consists of 11 residues. This clone was picked up one time. No antigen is known for it. This clonotype was sampled from an older male donor with stage III squamous cell lung carcinoma. This specimen was peripheral blood, taken before any cancer treatment. This chain uses TRBV7-1 with TRBJ2-1; D uncertain. TRBV7-1 is an ORF, and what it does is uncertain. The CDR3 DNA is TGTGCCAGCAGCAATTACAATGAGCAGTTCTTC. It codes for CASSNYNEQFF.